A selection of T cell receptor beta chains follows, all from one sample in a study of blood T cell repertoires in COVID-19. Here immunoSEQ multiplex PCR was the method, and the copy in TCRdb shows in-frame clones only, minus some. Of 150,000 to 200,000 clones detected, just over 85% appear once; the ten largest clones hold 8% to 10%. Input material: peripheral blood. Receptors were obtained from a man between 60 and 75 years old with acute or convalescent COVID-19. Both conserved end residues are part of each CDR3. Each record gives: CDR3 DNA, CDR3 protein, D gene, V gene, J gene, clone size. The D gene is left open where the match is weak. Clone size appears in some rows only: once, few, many, or a class for an expanded clone.

CDR3nt: TGTGCCAGCAGCCTGGGACTAGCGGGATCGGGCACCGGGGAGCTGTTTTTT; CDR3aa: CASSLGLAGSGTGELFF; d_gene: TRBD2; v_gene: TRBV7-2; j_gene: TRBJ2-2; abundance: few
CDR3nt: TGTGCCAGCAGCGTAGCGAGTCGAACCTACGAGCAGTACTTC; CDR3aa: CASSVASRTYEQYF; d_gene: NA; v_gene: TRBV9; j_gene: TRBJ2-7; abundance: NA
CDR3nt: TGTGCCAGCGCCCAGGGCGCTGGGCTCACTGAAGCTTTCTTT; CDR3aa: CASAQGAGLTEAFF; d_gene: NA; v_gene: TRBV18; j_gene: TRBJ1-1; abundance: NA
CDR3nt: TGTGCCAGCAGTCCCCAGGGGGAGACCCAGTACTTC; CDR3aa: CASSPQGETQYF; d_gene: NA; v_gene: TRBV6-5; j_gene: TRBJ2-5; abundance: NA
CDR3nt: TGTGCCAGCAGCTCAGGGGTGGGAAGGGGCAATCAGCCCCAGCATTTT; CDR3aa: CASSSGVGRGNQPQHF; d_gene: NA; v_gene: TRBV28; j_gene: TRBJ1-5; abundance: NA
CDR3nt: TGTGCCAGCTGGGGACAGGCGGAGACCCAGTACTTC; CDR3aa: CASWGQAETQYF; d_gene: TRBD1; v_gene: TRBV2; j_gene: TRBJ2-5; abundance: NA
CDR3nt: TGTGCCAGCAGCCGCGGGCAATCGGAGACCCAGTACTTC; CDR3aa: CASSRGQSETQYF; d_gene: NA; v_gene: TRBV7-3; j_gene: TRBJ2-5; abundance: NA
CDR3nt: TGTGCCAGCAGCTTGACTAGCGGGAGTGCAGATACGCAGTATTTT; CDR3aa: CASSLTSGSADTQYF; d_gene: TRBD2; v_gene: TRBV7-8; j_gene: TRBJ2-3; abundance: NA
CDR3nt: TGCGCCAGCACCCTAACCCCATCGGAGACCCAGTACTTC; CDR3aa: CASTLTPSETQYF; d_gene: NA; v_gene: TRBV5-1; j_gene: TRBJ2-5; abundance: NA
CDR3nt: TGTGCCAGCAGCCGGGACAGGGGACAAGAGACCCAGTACTTC; CDR3aa: CASSRDRGQETQYF; d_gene: TRBD1; v_gene: TRBV9; j_gene: TRBJ2-5; abundance: NA
CDR3nt: TGTGCCAGCAGCCCCCAAGACAGGGGTAGCTCACCCCTCCACTTT; CDR3aa: CASSPQDRGSSPLHF; d_gene: TRBD1; v_gene: TRBV9; j_gene: TRBJ1-6; abundance: NA
CDR3nt: TGTGCCAGCAGCCTAGCGGGAGGCGTCAGTGAGCAGTTCTTC; CDR3aa: CASSLAGGVSEQFF; d_gene: TRBD2; v_gene: TRBV28; j_gene: TRBJ2-1; abundance: many
CDR3nt: TGTGCCAGCAGCTTCGGGGGTAGCACAGATACGCAGTATTTT; CDR3aa: CASSFGGSTDTQYF; d_gene: NA; v_gene: TRBV7-3; j_gene: TRBJ2-3; abundance: NA
CDR3nt: TGTGCCAGCAGCCTGGGGCCTACGGGGGATACGCAGTATTTT; CDR3aa: CASSLGPTGDTQYF; d_gene: NA; v_gene: TRBV5-6; j_gene: TRBJ2-3; abundance: NA
CDR3nt: TGCGCCAGCAGCCGAACTAAACCTCTCCCCCAAGAGACCCAGTACTTC; CDR3aa: CASSRTKPLPQETQYF; d_gene: NA; v_gene: TRBV5-1; j_gene: TRBJ2-5; abundance: few
CDR3nt: TGTGCCAGTAGTATAGTGGTAGCTAGCAATCAGCCCCAGCATTTT; CDR3aa: CASSIVVASNQPQHF; d_gene: NA; v_gene: TRBV19; j_gene: TRBJ1-5; abundance: NA
CDR3nt: TGTGCCAGCAGCACCGACAGGGGGCTCTCCTACGAGCAGTACTTC; CDR3aa: CASSTDRGLSYEQYF; d_gene: TRBD1; v_gene: TRBV11-2; j_gene: TRBJ2-7; abundance: NA
CDR3nt: TGCGCCAGCAGCTTGTATCAGGCCACGCAGTATTTT; CDR3aa: CASSLYQATQYF; d_gene: NA; v_gene: TRBV5-1; j_gene: TRBJ2-3; abundance: NA
CDR3nt: TGCGCCAGCAGCCAAGAACCACTAGAAGAAGTGGCCGGGGAGCTGTTTTTT; CDR3aa: CASSQEPLEEVAGELFF; d_gene: NA; v_gene: TRBV4-1; j_gene: TRBJ2-2; abundance: NA
CDR3nt: TGTGCCAGCAGGGGACAGGGGGTCGGCACAGATACGCAGTATTTT; CDR3aa: CASRGQGVGTDTQYF; d_gene: TRBD1; v_gene: TRBV2; j_gene: TRBJ2-3; abundance: NA
CDR3nt: TGCGCCAGCGGGGGGGGAAGCAGTTCACCCCTCCACTTT; CDR3aa: CASGGGSSSPLHF; d_gene: NA; v_gene: TRBV5-1; j_gene: TRBJ1-6; abundance: once
CDR3nt: TGTGCCAGCAGTCCTTACCGGGACACCCAGGGCCAAAAACTGTTTTTT; CDR3aa: CASSPYRDTQGQKLFF; d_gene: NA; v_gene: TRBV27; j_gene: TRBJ1-4; abundance: NA
CDR3nt: TGTGCCAGCTCAGATATAGCGGGAGGAGATACGCAGTATTTT; CDR3aa: CASSDIAGGDTQYF; d_gene: TRBD2; v_gene: TRBV18; j_gene: TRBJ2-3; abundance: NA
CDR3nt: TGTGCCATCAGTGTGGGACAGCTCAACTATGGCTACACCTTC; CDR3aa: CAISVGQLNYGYTF; d_gene: TRBD1; v_gene: TRBV10-3; j_gene: TRBJ1-2; abundance: NA
CDR3nt: TGTGCCAGCAGTGAATTCGGTGAGACCCAGTACTTC; CDR3aa: CASSEFGETQYF; d_gene: NA; v_gene: TRBV2; j_gene: TRBJ2-5; abundance: NA
CDR3nt: TGTGCCAGCTCACCACCCGCCCCTTCCGTGAGCCAAGAGACCCAGTACTTC; CDR3aa: CASSPPAPSVSQETQYF; d_gene: NA; v_gene: TRBV18; j_gene: TRBJ2-5; abundance: NA
CDR3nt: TGTGCCAGCAGCTGGGGACAGGGGATACAAGAGACCCAGTACTTC; CDR3aa: CASSWGQGIQETQYF; d_gene: TRBD1; v_gene: TRBV6-5; j_gene: TRBJ2-5; abundance: NA
CDR3nt: TGTGCCAGCAGCGCACAGGGGGCCGCTGGAAACACCATATATTTT; CDR3aa: CASSAQGAAGNTIYF; d_gene: TRBD1; v_gene: TRBV7-9; j_gene: TRBJ1-3; abundance: NA
CDR3nt: TGTGCCAGCAGTTTACCGGGACTAGCGGGAATCGGAGAGCAGTACTTC; CDR3aa: CASSLPGLAGIGEQYF; d_gene: TRBD2; v_gene: TRBV28; j_gene: TRBJ2-7; abundance: few
CDR3nt: TGTGCCAGCAGCTTAGAACAGCTACAAGAGACCCAGTACTTC; CDR3aa: CASSLEQLQETQYF; d_gene: NA; v_gene: TRBV11-2; j_gene: TRBJ2-5; abundance: NA
CDR3nt: TGTGCCAGCAGTTCAATCGGGACACCGAATTCACCCCTCCACTTT; CDR3aa: CASSSIGTPNSPLHF; d_gene: NA; v_gene: TRBV28; j_gene: TRBJ1-6; abundance: NA
CDR3nt: TGCGCCAGCAGCCAGGGGGACAGCCTCTCTGGGGCCAACGTCCTGACTTTC; CDR3aa: CASSQGDSLSGANVLTF; d_gene: TRBD1; v_gene: TRBV4-1; j_gene: TRBJ2-6; abundance: NA
CDR3nt: TGTGCCAGCAGCCCTCGGACTAGCGGGAGAACGTACAATGAGCAGTTCTTC; CDR3aa: CASSPRTSGRTYNEQFF; d_gene: TRBD2; v_gene: TRBV7-3; j_gene: TRBJ2-1; abundance: NA
CDR3nt: TGTGCCAGCAGCGGACAGGGTCTTTTAAAAGAGACCCAGTACTTC; CDR3aa: CASSGQGLLKETQYF; d_gene: TRBD1; v_gene: TRBV2; j_gene: TRBJ2-5; abundance: NA
CDR3nt: TGTGCCAGCAGCTCGCCTAGCGGGAGGAAAGATACGCAGTATTTT; CDR3aa: CASSSPSGRKDTQYF; d_gene: TRBD2; v_gene: TRBV7-3; j_gene: TRBJ2-3; abundance: NA
CDR3nt: TGTGCCAGCTGGACAGGGGGCGGCAATCAGCCCCAGCATTTT; CDR3aa: CASWTGGGNQPQHF; d_gene: TRBD1; v_gene: TRBV28; j_gene: TRBJ1-5; abundance: NA
CDR3nt: TGTGCCAGCAGTTTAGGGGACTCATACAATGAGCAGTTCTTC; CDR3aa: CASSLGDSYNEQFF; d_gene: NA; v_gene: TRBV27; j_gene: TRBJ2-1; abundance: NA
CDR3nt: TGTGCCAGCGGTGGAGGGACAGGGTATTACAATGAGCAGTTCTTC; CDR3aa: CASGGGTGYYNEQFF; d_gene: TRBD1; v_gene: TRBV11-2; j_gene: TRBJ2-1; abundance: once
CDR3nt: TGCGCCAGCAGCTTTAGACCTAACCTAGGTATGAACTACAATGAGCAGTTCTTC; CDR3aa: CASSFRPNLGMNYNEQFF; d_gene: NA; v_gene: TRBV5-1; j_gene: TRBJ2-1; abundance: NA
CDR3nt: TGTGCCTGCGGGACAGGACCTCTCACAGATACGCAGTATTTT; CDR3aa: CACGTGPLTDTQYF; d_gene: TRBD1; v_gene: TRBV30; j_gene: TRBJ2-3; abundance: NA
CDR3nt: TGTGCCAGCAGTTACGGGAGGGGCGGCTACACCTTC; CDR3aa: CASSYGRGGYTF; d_gene: NA; v_gene: TRBV6-5; j_gene: TRBJ1-2; abundance: NA
CDR3nt: TGTGCCAGCAGCCCGGCGGGGGGGCTCCTCTCTGGAAACACCATATATTTT; CDR3aa: CASSPAGGLLSGNTIYF; d_gene: NA; v_gene: TRBV7-9; j_gene: TRBJ1-3; abundance: NA
CDR3nt: TGTGCCAGCAGCGGGCGGGGGGTGGATACGCAGTATTTT; CDR3aa: CASSGRGVDTQYF; d_gene: TRBD2; v_gene: TRBV3-1/TRBV3-2; j_gene: TRBJ2-3; abundance: NA
CDR3nt: TGTGCCAGCAGCCCTGGCCGGATTAGGGAGTTGAATCAGCCCCAGCATTTT; CDR3aa: CASSPGRIRELNQPQHF; d_gene: NA; v_gene: TRBV7-8; j_gene: TRBJ1-5; abundance: few
CDR3nt: TGTGCCAGCAGCTTGGACAGGCGAAACACTGAAGCTTTCTTT; CDR3aa: CASSLDRRNTEAFF; d_gene: TRBD1; v_gene: TRBV7-9; j_gene: TRBJ1-1; abundance: NA
CDR3nt: TGTGCCAGCAGCAAACGGGAAGTCAGCTCCTATAATTCACCCCTCCACTTT; CDR3aa: CASSKREVSSYNSPLHF; d_gene: NA; v_gene: TRBV21-1; j_gene: TRBJ1-6; abundance: NA